This T cell receptor beta chain was found in a study of CD8+ T cells in alopecia areata. Whole-study results and caveats: Scalp lesions, especially in alopecia totalis/universalis, had higher clonality than normal scalp. There were also resident alphabeta T cells of normal skin sequenced in scalp samples.

V lost 10 bases to trimming and J lost 6 bases; unmatched junction nucleotides: 7. CDR1 and CDR2 (germline): SEHNR, FQNEAQ (reference sequence). The CDR3 length is 12 residues. After isolation, RNA underwent reverse transcription to generate cDNA as the sequencing template. Only in-frame clones appear in the TCRdb table, and some are missing; sequencing was by immunoSEQ multiplex PCR. This table holds 150,000 to 200,000 clones, 50% to 65% found once. The treatment: oral pan-JAK inhibitor, 5-10 mg twice daily. Only a few counts were recorded for this clone. Its antigen is unidentified. The V gene is TRBV7-9, the J gene TRBJ2-3, with 7 bases fitting TRBD1. The sequencing here drew on CD4+ T cells sorted from blood, taken at week 24, from a patient treated with tofacitinib. This sequence was found in a human donor with alopecia areata. CDR3 DNA: TGTGCCACCCAGGACAGGAGGGATACGCAGTATTTT. It translates to CATQDRRDTQYF.